The 4 T cell receptor beta chains given below trace back to one sample, sequenced in a study of cytomegalovirus exposure and HLA in healthy donors listed by TCRdb under 2017. Libraries were constructed by the immunoSEQ multiplex PCR assay. The clones in this table, taken by TCRdb from immuneACCESS, are in-frame only. Not every clone is retained; where verified, under half of the shortfall comes from an unresolved V gene, and the cause of the rest is unknown. The sample has some 69,000 clones on record, approximately 96% of them singletons. The ten top clones hold nearly 4.5% of the sample. Sequencing was carried out using PBMCs. The receptors derive from a young man in good health and CMV-seropositive.

V and J are TRBV28 and TRBJ2-5; TRBD1 matches 8 bases. The CDR3 totals 15 residues. The germline V gene encodes CDR1 MDHEN and CDR2 SYDVKM. V trimming: 2 bases; J trimming: 3 bases; junction bases outside the gene matches: 5. The CDR3 sequence is CASSLPDRGEETQYF. CDR3 nucleotides: TGTGCCAGCAGTTTACCCGACAGGGGAGAAGAGACCCAGTACTTC.

This sequence joins TRBV13 and TRBJ2-7; 7 bases match TRBD2. Germline V gene lookup returns CDR1 PRHDT and CDR2 FYEKMQ (reference sequence). V trimming: 0 bases; J trimming: 0 bases; junction bases outside the gene matches: 11. The CDR3 runs to 18 residues. CDR3 nucleotide sequence: TGTGCCAGCAGCTTAGGAGGAGAGGCGGGAGTGTTCTCCTACGAGCAGTACTTC. Protein: CASSLGGEAGVFSYEQYF. Variable domain in full (rest from reference TRBV13 and TRBJ2-7): AAGVIQSPRHLIKEKRETATLKCYPIPRHDTVYWYQQGPGQDPQFLISFYEKMQSDKGSIPDRFSAQQFSDYHSELNMSSLELGDSALYFCASSLGGEAGVFSYEQYFGPGTRLTVT.

This rearrangement joins TRBV5-8 to TRBJ1-5; TRBD1 matches at 7 bases. Germline assignment: CDR1 SGHTS and CDR2 YDEGEE. With V trimmed by 10 bases and J by 4 bases, 8 bases remained unmatched. The CDR3 consists of 13 residues. This chain's CDR3 is CAGTQGMNQPQHF. The CDR3 coding sequence is TGTGCCGGGACACAGGGGATGAATCAGCCCCAGCATTTT.

V usage is TRBV18 and J usage is TRBJ2-5; 7 positions agree with TRBD1. CDR3 length equals 14 residues. The germline gives CDR1 KGHSH, CDR2 LQKENI. With V trimmed by 4 bases and J by 5 bases, 7 bases remained unmatched. The CDR3 spells CASSLNRGRETQYF. In DNA form, the CDR3 reads TGTGCCAGCTCACTAAACAGGGGACGGGAGACCCAGTACTTC.